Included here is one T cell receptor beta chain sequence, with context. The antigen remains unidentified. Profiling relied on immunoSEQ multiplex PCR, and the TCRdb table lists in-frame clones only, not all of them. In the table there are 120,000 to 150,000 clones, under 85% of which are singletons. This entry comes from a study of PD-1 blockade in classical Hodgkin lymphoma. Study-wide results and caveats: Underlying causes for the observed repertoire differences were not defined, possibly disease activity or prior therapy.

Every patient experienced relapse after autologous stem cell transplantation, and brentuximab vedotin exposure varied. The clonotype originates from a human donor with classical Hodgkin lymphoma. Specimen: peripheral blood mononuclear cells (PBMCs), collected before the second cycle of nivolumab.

The CDR3: CAWSVGAAYEQYF. CDR3 DNA sequence: TGTGCCTGGAGTGTAGGGGCGGCCTACGAGCAGTACTTC. The rearrangement links TRBV30 to TRBJ2-7; TRBD1 might be the D (5 bases). The V end was cut by 0 bases, the J end by 2 bases, with 8 bases between. Germline values: CDR1 GTSNPN, CDR2 SVGIG (reference sequence). The CDR3 is 13 amino acids.